The rows below give T cell receptor beta chains drawn from one sample of a study of blood T cell repertoires in COVID-19. Profiled with immunoSEQ multiplex PCR; TCRdb holds only in-frame clones, not every one. The sample has 25,000 to 35,000 clones, approximately 80% seen once. Sequences were obtained from peripheral blood. These receptors were collected from a man in his 70s with active COVID-19. Both conserved end residues are part of each CDR3. A D gene is named only where the DNA matches it firmly. Expanded clones get a size class; other rows say once, few or many, or leave the size out.

d_gene | j_gene | abundance | v_gene | CDR3aa | CDR3nt
. | TRBJ2-3 | . | TRBV21-1 | CASSKGDSSTDTQYF | TGTGCCAGCAGCAAAGGGGACAGTAGCACAGATACGCAGTATTTT
. | TRBJ1-5 | . | TRBV28 | CASGRGFNQPQHF | TGTGCCAGCGGGAGGGGCTTCAATCAGCCCCAGCATTTT
. | TRBJ2-6 | . | TRBV3-1/TRBV3-2 | CASSQESRVGANVLTF | TGTGCCAGCAGCCAAGAAAGCAGGGTTGGGGCCAACGTCCTGACTTTC
TRBD1 | TRBJ2-2 | . | TRBV18 | CASSPRGQGIMSGELFF | TGTGCCAGCTCACCTCGGGGACAGGGAATTATGTCCGGGGAGCTGTTTTTT
. | TRBJ2-7 | . | TRBV11-2 | CASSLDLAVRHEQYF | TGTGCCAGCAGCTTAGACCTAGCAGTCCGCCACGAGCAGTACTTC
. | TRBJ1-1 | . | TRBV19 | CASSDSRGVNTEAFF | TGTGCCAGTTCAGATTCCAGGGGTGTGAACACTGAAGCTTTCTTT
. | TRBJ1-4 | . | TRBV15 | CATSRPEPEKLFF | TGTGCCACCAGCAGACCCGAGCCTGAAAAACTGTTTTTT
TRBD1 | TRBJ1-6 | . | TRBV12-5 | CASGAPGQGALRSPLHF | TGTGCTAGTGGTGCCCCGGGACAGGGGGCTCTCAGATCACCCCTCCACTTT
TRBD2 | TRBJ2-3 | few | TRBV29-1 | CSEGTSGYTDTQYF | TGCAGCGAAGGGACTAGCGGATACACAGATACGCAGTATTTT
. | TRBJ1-6 | . | TRBV2 | CASSERGQDNSPLHF | TGTGCCAGCAGTGAACGGGGTCAGGATAATTCACCCCTCCACTTT
TRBD2 | TRBJ2-7 | . | TRBV19 | CASSATGTSYEQYF | TGTGCCAGTAGTGCAACCGGGACTAGCTACGAGCAGTACTTC
TRBD2 | TRBJ2-2 | . | TRBV2 | CASSRLAGGTGELFF | TGTGCCAGCAGCAGACTAGCGGGAGGCACCGGGGAGCTGTTTTTT
. | TRBJ2-3 | . | TRBV11-2 | CASSLSWSGDTQYF | TGTGCCAGCAGCTTAAGCTGGTCCGGGGATACGCAGTATTTT
. | TRBJ2-5 | . | TRBV7-9 | CASSLSSGGETQYF | TGTGCCAGCAGCTTAAGTAGTGGTGGAGAGACCCAGTACTTC
. | TRBJ2-5 | . | TRBV28 | CATSSRETQYF | TGTGCCACCTCTAGTAGGGAGACCCAGTACTTC
. | TRBJ2-3 | . | TRBV5-1 | CASSLDSGGTDTQYF | TGCGCCAGCAGCTTGGACTCCGGTGGCACAGATACGCAGTATTTT
. | TRBJ1-4 | . | TRBV28 | CASSLDSLNEKLFF | TGTGCCAGCAGTTTGGATAGCCTAAATGAAAAACTGTTTTTT
. | TRBJ1-1 | once | TRBV2 | CASSEGRRIRGTEAFF | TGTGCCAGCAGTGAAGGGAGACGGATTCGGGGCACTGAAGCTTTCTTT
. | TRBJ2-4 | . | TRBV21-1 | CASSKGQGENTQYF | TGTGCCAGCAGCAAAGGACAGGGGGAAAACACTCAGTACTTC
. | TRBJ2-3 | . | TRBV4-1 | CASSQDTHYPTDTQYF | TGCGCCAGCAGCCAAGATACCCACTACCCCACAGATACGCAGTATTTT
TRBD2 | TRBJ2-2 | once | TRBV7-2 | CASSPTVRLADNPGELFF | TGTGCCAGCAGCCCGACGGTTCGACTAGCCGATAACCCCGGGGAGCTGTTTTTT
. | TRBJ1-5 | . | TRBV2 | CASGLYQPQHF | TGTGCCAGCGGACTTTACCAGCCCCAGCATTTT
. | TRBJ2-7 | once | TRBV4-1 | CASSQERSGGFLYEQYF | TGCGCCAGCAGCCAAGAACGCAGTGGAGGGTTTCTCTACGAGCAGTACTTC
TRBD2 | TRBJ2-3 | once | TRBV14 | CASSSRLAGGLTDTQYF | TGTGCCAGCAGCTCCCGACTAGCGGGGGGGCTCACAGATACGCAGTATTTT
. | TRBJ2-3 | few | TRBV24-1 | CATSDPVRATDTQYF | TGTGCCACCAGTGATCCGGTGCGGGCTACAGATACGCAGTATTTT
TRBD1 | TRBJ2-5 | . | TRBV9 | CASSASGTGSETQYF | TGTGCCAGCAGCGCTTCCGGGACAGGGAGCGAGACCCAGTACTTC
TRBD1 | TRBJ2-7 | . | TRBV7-2 | CASSSDRGYEQYF | TGTGCCAGCAGCTCGGACAGGGGCTACGAGCAGTACTTC
. | TRBJ1-1 | . | TRBV12-3/TRBV12-4 | CASSWGQNTEAFF | TGTGCCAGCAGTTGGGGACAGAACACTGAAGCTTTCTTT
. | TRBJ1-1 | . | TRBV30 | CAWRTGILATEAFF | TGTGCCTGGAGAACAGGGATTCTCGCCACTGAAGCTTTCTTT
. | TRBJ1-1 | . | TRBV28 | CASSPTPNSNTEAFF | TGTGCCAGCAGTCCCACTCCGAATAGCAACACTGAAGCTTTCTTT
. | TRBJ2-1 | once | TRBV28 | CATSRAGGNEQFF | TGTGCCACCTCTCGGGCAGGCGGGAATGAGCAGTTCTTC
TRBD2 | TRBJ2-5 | . | TRBV11-2 | CASSPTGLAGGGETQYF | TGTGCCAGCAGCCCGACTGGACTAGCGGGGGGTGGGGAGACCCAGTACTTC
TRBD1 | TRBJ2-1 | . | TRBV24-1 | CATSEGGQASSYNEQFF | TGTGCCACCAGTGAGGGGGGACAGGCGAGCTCCTACAATGAGCAGTTCTTC
. | TRBJ1-1 | . | TRBV11-2 | CASSYSQAYTEAFF | TGTGCCAGCAGCTACTCACAGGCATACACTGAAGCTTTCTTT
TRBD1 | TRBJ1-1 | . | TRBV7-8 | CASSFKGGHTEAFF | TGTGCCAGCAGCTTTAAAGGGGGCCATACTGAAGCTTTCTTT
. | TRBJ2-3 | . | TRBV11-3 | CASSSGGRTDTQYF | TGTGCCAGCAGCTCGGGGGGCCGAACAGATACGCAGTATTTT
. | TRBJ2-1 | . | TRBV11-3 | CASSLATGYNEQFF | TGTGCCAGCAGCTTAGCCACAGGCTACAATGAGCAGTTCTTC
. | TRBJ2-3 | few | TRBV7-3 | CASSRDYTDTQYF | TGTGCCAGCAGCCGCGACTACACAGATACGCAGTATTTT
TRBD1 | TRBJ1-2 | . | TRBV13 | CASSLAGGDYGYTF | TGTGCCAGCAGCTTAGCAGGGGGCGACTATGGCTACACCTTC
. | TRBJ2-7 | . | TRBV3-1/TRBV3-2 | CASSQSSMEQYF | TGTGCCAGCAGCCAATCTAGCATGGAGCAGTACTTC
. | TRBJ2-5 | . | TRBV7-3 | CASSLRRAYPPETQYF | TGTGCCAGCAGTCTTAGGCGGGCGTACCCCCCGGAGACCCAGTACTTC
TRBD2 | TRBJ2-5 | . | TRBV28 | CASSAGLARETQYF | TGTGCCAGCAGCGCGGGACTAGCACGAGAGACCCAGTACTTC
TRBD2 | TRBJ2-3 | . | TRBV5-1 | CASSWTSGGSPTDTQYF | TGCGCCAGCAGCTGGACTAGCGGGGGGTCGCCTACAGATACGCAGTATTTT
. | TRBJ1-6 | few | TRBV28 | CASSLNRVPSPLHF | TGTGCCAGCAGTCTCAACAGGGTACCATCACCCCTCCACTTT
. | TRBJ2-7 | medium-sized | TRBV10-2 | CASSADSSYEQYF | TGCGCCAGCAGTGCTGACAGCTCCTACGAGCAGTACTTC
. | TRBJ1-5 | . | TRBV2 | CASSFRGNQPQHF | TGTGCCAGCAGTTTCCGGGGAAATCAGCCCCAGCATTTT
. | TRBJ2-7 | few | TRBV6-2/TRBV6-3 | CASSGTGFGSYEQYF | TGTGCCAGCAGTGGAACAGGGTTTGGCTCCTACGAGCAGTACTTC
. | TRBJ1-2 | . | TRBV5-1 | CASSSAGGGYTF | TGCGCCAGCAGCTCGGCGGGGGGCGGCTACACCTTC
TRBD2 | TRBJ2-1 | . | TRBV6-6 | CASSMTSGPLNEQFF | TGTGCCAGCAGTATGACTAGCGGCCCATTGAATGAGCAGTTCTTC
. | TRBJ2-6 | once | TRBV27 | CASSLWLSSGANVLTF | TGTGCCAGCAGTTTATGGCTGTCCTCTGGGGCCAACGTCCTGACTTTC
TRBD1 | TRBJ2-4 | . | TRBV24-1 | CATSAGGTSRDIQYF | TGTGCCACCAGTGCAGGGGGAACCTCCAGGGACATTCAGTACTTC
. | TRBJ2-3 | . | TRBV19 | CASSIRGSKTDTQYF | TGTGCCAGTAGTATACGGGGGTCCAAAACAGATACGCAGTATTTT
. | TRBJ1-5 | . | TRBV2 | CASSTRNSNQPQHF | TGTGCCAGCAGTACTAGAAATAGCAATCAGCCCCAGCATTTT
TRBD1 | TRBJ2-6 | once | TRBV28 | CASSLYRGSGANVLTF | TGTGCCAGCAGTTTGTACAGGGGCTCTGGGGCCAACGTCCTGACTTTC
TRBD2 | TRBJ2-1 | . | TRBV27 | CASSLVTSARGTEQFF | TGTGCCAGCAGTTTAGTGACTAGCGCCCGGGGGACTGAGCAGTTCTTC
. | TRBJ1-1 | . | TRBV30 | CAWSPRGGRAFF | TGTGCCTGGAGCCCCCGGGGGGGGAGAGCTTTCTTT
. | TRBJ2-7 | . | TRBV6-5 | CASRIGQEGFYEQYF | TGTGCCAGCAGGATCGGACAGGAGGGTTTCTACGAGCAGTACTTC